This TCR beta chain was found in a study of T cell responses to AZD1222 COVID-19 vaccine. Study results and limitations: When two AZD1222 doses had been given, Spike-specific TCR breadth and depth rose.

Comment on this clone: What it binds is unknown. This sample includes further DNA sequences coding for the same CDR3.

The data were produced by immunoSEQ multiplex PCR, yet TCRdb's version contains in-frame clones alone and is incomplete. The sample has around 200,000 clones; roughly 93% are singletons. The CDR3 length is 14 residues. With V trimmed by 4 bases and J by 5 bases, 4 bases remained unmatched. The germline CDR1 and CDR2 sequences are SGHRS and YFSETQ. This TCR was recovered from an adult who received the MenACWY meningococcal vaccine as a control. Source: peripheral blood, taken 28 days after the second dose of the MenACWY control vaccine. The V call is TRBV5-1, the J call TRBJ1-4; 8 bases match TRBD1. The CDR3 here is CASSPGQGNEKLFF. The CDR3 nucleotides are TGCGCCAGCAGCCCTGGACAGGGAAATGAAAAACTGTTTTTT.